The rows below give T cell receptor beta chains drawn from one sample of a study of T cell responses to AZD1222 COVID-19 vaccine. The protocol was immunoSEQ multiplex PCR, while the TCRdb copy is restricted to in-frame clones and leaves out a portion. The sample has roughly 200,000 clones, 80% to 95% seen once. Specimen: peripheral blood, collected 28 days after the second AZD1222 dose. Receptor source: an adult who received the AZD1222 COVID-19 vaccine. Each CDR3 is given with its conserved first and last residue. Fields, in order: clone size, J gene, D gene, V gene, CDR3 protein, CDR3 DNA. A D gene is named only where the DNA matches it firmly. Clone size is given for some rows only: seen once, a few or many times, or a class if the clone is expanded.

clone_size: .; j_call: TRBJ2-1; d_call: .; v_call: TRBV6-5; cdr3_aa: CASSSVESSYNEQFF; cdr3_nt: TGTGCCAGCAGTTCTGTGGAGAGCTCCTACAATGAGCAGTTCTTC
clone_size: .; j_call: TRBJ1-5; d_call: .; v_call: TRBV21-1; cdr3_aa: CASTRRPNQPQHF; cdr3_nt: TGTGCCAGCACTAGACGACCTAATCAGCCCCAGCATTTT
clone_size: .; j_call: TRBJ2-7; d_call: TRBD1; v_call: TRBV2; cdr3_aa: CASSARTGGTYEQYF; cdr3_nt: TGTGCCAGCAGTGCCCGGACAGGGGGCACCTACGAGCAGTACTTC
clone_size: .; j_call: TRBJ1-2; d_call: .; v_call: TRBV2; cdr3_aa: CASSEALAGIRGGYTF; cdr3_nt: TGTGCCAGCAGTGAAGCGCTTGCGGGGATTCGGGGAGGCTACACCTTC
clone_size: .; j_call: TRBJ2-1; d_call: .; v_call: TRBV27; cdr3_aa: CASSLSMANEQFF; cdr3_nt: TGTGCCAGCAGTTTATCGATGGCCAATGAGCAGTTCTTC
clone_size: once; j_call: TRBJ1-2; d_call: TRBD1; v_call: TRBV10-3; cdr3_aa: CAIRLTGGASEGYTF; cdr3_nt: TGTGCCATCAGGCTGACAGGGGGCGCGTCAGAGGGCTACACCTTC
clone_size: few; j_call: TRBJ2-3; d_call: TRBD2; v_call: TRBV4-1; cdr3_aa: CASSQDFWTSGPDTQYF; cdr3_nt: TGCGCCAGCAGCCAAGATTTTTGGACTAGCGGCCCCGATACGCAGTATTTT
clone_size: .; j_call: TRBJ1-3; d_call: .; v_call: TRBV28; cdr3_aa: CASSSFLQRNTIYF; cdr3_nt: TGTGCCAGCAGTTCTTTCCTGCAGCGAAACACCATATATTTT
clone_size: .; j_call: TRBJ2-3; d_call: .; v_call: TRBV9; cdr3_aa: CASSAKTGGLADTQYF; cdr3_nt: TGTGCCAGCAGCGCTAAGACGGGGGGCCTTGCAGATACGCAGTATTTT
clone_size: .; j_call: TRBJ2-7; d_call: TRBD1; v_call: TRBV12-3/TRBV12-4; cdr3_aa: CASSSYRGLWQYF; cdr3_nt: TGTGCCAGCAGCTCTTACAGGGGGCTGTGGCAGTACTTC
clone_size: .; j_call: TRBJ1-1; d_call: .; v_call: TRBV27; cdr3_aa: CASSLAGGGWTEAFF; cdr3_nt: TGTGCCAGCAGTTTGGCCGGGGGAGGTTGGACTGAAGCTTTCTTT
clone_size: .; j_call: TRBJ2-5; d_call: TRBD2; v_call: TRBV5-1; cdr3_aa: CASSSRLAEYQETQYF; cdr3_nt: TGCGCCAGCAGCTCCAGACTAGCGGAGTACCAAGAGACCCAGTACTTC
clone_size: .; j_call: TRBJ1-4; d_call: .; v_call: TRBV5-4; cdr3_aa: CASSLSNEKLFF; cdr3_nt: TGTGCCAGCAGCTTATCCAATGAAAAACTGTTTTTT
clone_size: once; j_call: TRBJ1-6; d_call: .; v_call: TRBV28; cdr3_aa: CASRPENSPLHF; cdr3_nt: TGTGCCAGCAGGCCCGAAAATTCACCCCTCCACTTT
clone_size: .; j_call: TRBJ1-1; d_call: .; v_call: TRBV30; cdr3_aa: CALRDTEAFF; cdr3_nt: TGTGCCCTTAGGGACACTGAAGCTTTCTTT
clone_size: .; j_call: TRBJ1-5; d_call: TRBD1; v_call: TRBV7-8; cdr3_aa: CASSLLVDRGGQPQHF; cdr3_nt: TGTGCCAGCAGCTTACTCGTGGACAGGGGTGGTCAGCCCCAGCATTTT
clone_size: .; j_call: TRBJ2-1; d_call: .; v_call: TRBV10-1; cdr3_aa: CASSEGSKGVNEQFF; cdr3_nt: TGCGCCAGCAGTGAAGGGTCGAAAGGGGTGAATGAGCAGTTCTTC
clone_size: .; j_call: TRBJ1-2; d_call: .; v_call: TRBV24-1; cdr3_aa: CATSETDSLYTF; cdr3_nt: TGTGCCACCAGTGAGACCGACAGCCTCTACACCTTC
clone_size: once; j_call: TRBJ1-2; d_call: .; v_call: TRBV5-1; cdr3_aa: CASSLVGGYGYTF; cdr3_nt: TGCGCCAGCAGCTTGGTGGGGGGATACGGCTACACCTTC
clone_size: .; j_call: TRBJ2-7; d_call: .; v_call: TRBV11-3; cdr3_aa: CASSIGRSSYEQYF; cdr3_nt: TGTGCCAGCAGCATTGGGAGGTCCTCCTACGAGCAGTACTTC
clone_size: .; j_call: TRBJ2-3; d_call: .; v_call: TRBV5-1; cdr3_aa: CASSLGQGPDTQYF; cdr3_nt: TGCGCCAGCAGCTTGGGGCAGGGACCAGATACGCAGTATTTT
clone_size: .; j_call: TRBJ1-2; d_call: .; v_call: TRBV15; cdr3_aa: CATSRDEGVYGYTF; cdr3_nt: TGTGCCACCAGCAGAGATGAGGGGGTCTATGGCTACACCTTC
clone_size: .; j_call: TRBJ1-1; d_call: TRBD1; v_call: TRBV27; cdr3_aa: CASSGQANTEAFF; cdr3_nt: TGTGCCAGCAGCGGACAGGCGAACACTGAAGCTTTCTTT
clone_size: .; j_call: TRBJ2-2; d_call: .; v_call: TRBV5-4; cdr3_aa: CASSPTRQVETGELFF; cdr3_nt: TGTGCCAGCAGCCCCACTAGACAGGTGGAGACCGGGGAGCTGTTTTTT
clone_size: .; j_call: TRBJ1-2; d_call: .; v_call: TRBV6-1; cdr3_aa: CASSEALVSYSYTF; cdr3_nt: TGTGCCAGCAGTGAAGCGCTCGTTTCTTACAGCTACACCTTC
clone_size: once; j_call: TRBJ1-2; d_call: .; v_call: TRBV2; cdr3_aa: CASSELSANYGYTF; cdr3_nt: TGTGCCAGCAGTGAACTGTCAGCTAACTATGGCTACACCTTC
clone_size: .; j_call: TRBJ2-7; d_call: .; v_call: TRBV28; cdr3_aa: CASSQVYEQYF; cdr3_nt: TGTGCCAGCAGTCAAGTATACGAGCAGTACTTC
clone_size: .; j_call: TRBJ2-7; d_call: TRBD2; v_call: TRBV18; cdr3_aa: CASSPRGNEQYF; cdr3_nt: TGTGCCAGCTCACCGCGGGGGAACGAGCAGTACTTC
clone_size: .; j_call: TRBJ2-7; d_call: .; v_call: TRBV2; cdr3_aa: CASSPQGGSYEQYF; cdr3_nt: TGTGCCAGCAGTCCGCAGGGGGGGTCCTACGAGCAGTACTTC
clone_size: .; j_call: TRBJ1-6; d_call: TRBD1; v_call: TRBV6-5; cdr3_aa: CASSPTGDSPLHF; cdr3_nt: TGTGCCAGCAGTCCGACAGGGGATTCACCCCTCCACTTT
clone_size: .; j_call: TRBJ2-2; d_call: TRBD2; v_call: TRBV6-1; cdr3_aa: CASSAGLAGTTGELFF; cdr3_nt: TGTGCCAGCAGTGCGGGACTAGCGGGGACTACCGGGGAGCTGTTTTTT
clone_size: .; j_call: TRBJ1-2; d_call: .; v_call: TRBV5-4; cdr3_aa: CASSLDEANYGYTF; cdr3_nt: TGTGCCAGCAGCTTAGATGAAGCTAACTATGGCTACACCTTC
clone_size: .; j_call: TRBJ2-1; d_call: .; v_call: TRBV7-3; cdr3_aa: CASSSRDSLYNEQFF; cdr3_nt: TGTGCCAGCAGCTCCCGGGACTCCTTATACAATGAGCAGTTCTTC
clone_size: .; j_call: TRBJ2-1; d_call: .; v_call: TRBV6-2/TRBV6-3; cdr3_aa: CASSPPFNEQFF; cdr3_nt: TGTGCCAGCAGCCCTCCATTCAATGAGCAGTTCTTC
clone_size: once; j_call: TRBJ1-1; d_call: .; v_call: TRBV3-1/TRBV3-2; cdr3_aa: CASSQVQAGAFF; cdr3_nt: TGTGCCAGCAGCCAAGTACAGGCGGGGGCTTTCTTT
clone_size: .; j_call: TRBJ2-7; d_call: .; v_call: TRBV12-3/TRBV12-4; cdr3_aa: CASSPRYEQYF; cdr3_nt: TGTGCCAGCAGTCCCCGTTACGAGCAGTACTTC
clone_size: .; j_call: TRBJ2-7; d_call: TRBD2; v_call: TRBV30; cdr3_aa: CAWSRTSVSYEQYF; cdr3_nt: TGTGCCTGGAGTAGGACTAGCGTCTCCTACGAGCAGTACTTC
clone_size: .; j_call: TRBJ2-7; d_call: .; v_call: TRBV5-4; cdr3_aa: CASSIGGGRGFDEQYF; cdr3_nt: TGTGCCAGCAGCATAGGTGGGGGGAGAGGGTTCGACGAGCAGTACTTC
clone_size: .; j_call: TRBJ2-7; d_call: .; v_call: TRBV7-2; cdr3_aa: CASSAANTAYEQYF; cdr3_nt: TGTGCCAGCAGCGCCGCGAATACAGCCTACGAGCAGTACTTC
clone_size: .; j_call: TRBJ2-3; d_call: .; v_call: TRBV5-4; cdr3_aa: CASSGQVTDTQYF; cdr3_nt: TGTGCCAGCAGCGGACAAGTCACAGATACGCAGTATTTT
clone_size: .; j_call: TRBJ2-7; d_call: .; v_call: TRBV5-1; cdr3_aa: CASHGGGAGYEQYF; cdr3_nt: TGCGCCAGCCACGGAGGGGGGGCTGGCTACGAGCAGTACTTC
clone_size: .; j_call: TRBJ2-1; d_call: .; v_call: TRBV19; cdr3_aa: CASSMRQRLSYNEQFF; cdr3_nt: TGTGCCAGTAGTATGCGACAGAGGCTCTCCTACAATGAGCAGTTCTTC
clone_size: .; j_call: TRBJ2-3; d_call: .; v_call: TRBV5-1; cdr3_aa: CASFREGFTDTQYF; cdr3_nt: TGCGCCAGCTTCCGAGAAGGGTTCACAGATACGCAGTATTTT
clone_size: once; j_call: TRBJ1-1; d_call: .; v_call: TRBV3-1/TRBV3-2; cdr3_aa: CASSLLDSPEAFF; cdr3_nt: TGTGCCAGCAGCCTCCTCGACAGTCCTGAAGCTTTCTTT
clone_size: .; j_call: TRBJ2-2; d_call: .; v_call: TRBV7-2; cdr3_aa: CASSSRGTGELFF; cdr3_nt: TGTGCCAGCAGCTCCCGAGGCACCGGGGAGCTGTTTTTT
clone_size: .; j_call: TRBJ2-1; d_call: TRBD2; v_call: TRBV7-7; cdr3_aa: CASSRGLAGTYNEQFF; cdr3_nt: TGTGCTAGCAGCCGAGGACTAGCGGGCACCTACAATGAGCAGTTCTTC
clone_size: .; j_call: TRBJ1-1; d_call: TRBD1; v_call: TRBV11-2; cdr3_aa: CASSFTGQGNTEAFF; cdr3_nt: TGTGCCAGCAGCTTTACTGGACAGGGGAACACTGAAGCTTTCTTT
clone_size: .; j_call: TRBJ1-5; d_call: .; v_call: TRBV30; cdr3_aa: CAWSERGQPQHF; cdr3_nt: TGTGCCTGGAGTGAGAGAGGGCAGCCCCAGCATTTT
clone_size: .; j_call: TRBJ2-7; d_call: .; v_call: TRBV5-1; cdr3_aa: CASRKGVPYEQYF; cdr3_nt: TGCGCCAGCAGAAAAGGGGTCCCCTACGAGCAGTACTTC